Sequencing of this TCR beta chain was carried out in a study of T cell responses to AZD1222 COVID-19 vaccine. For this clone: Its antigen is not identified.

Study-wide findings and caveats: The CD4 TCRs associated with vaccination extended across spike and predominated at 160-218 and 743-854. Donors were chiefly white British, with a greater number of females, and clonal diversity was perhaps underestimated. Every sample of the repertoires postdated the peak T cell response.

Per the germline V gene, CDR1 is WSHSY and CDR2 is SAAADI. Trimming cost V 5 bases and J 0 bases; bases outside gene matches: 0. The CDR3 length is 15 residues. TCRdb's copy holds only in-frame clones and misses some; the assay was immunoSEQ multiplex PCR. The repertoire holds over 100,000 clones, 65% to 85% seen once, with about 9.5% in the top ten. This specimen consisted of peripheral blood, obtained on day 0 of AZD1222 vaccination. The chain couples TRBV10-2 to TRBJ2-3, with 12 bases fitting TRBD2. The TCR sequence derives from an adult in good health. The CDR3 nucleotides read TGCGCCAGCAGTACTAGCGGGAGGAGCACAGATACGCAGTATTTT. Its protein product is CASSTSGRSTDTQYF.